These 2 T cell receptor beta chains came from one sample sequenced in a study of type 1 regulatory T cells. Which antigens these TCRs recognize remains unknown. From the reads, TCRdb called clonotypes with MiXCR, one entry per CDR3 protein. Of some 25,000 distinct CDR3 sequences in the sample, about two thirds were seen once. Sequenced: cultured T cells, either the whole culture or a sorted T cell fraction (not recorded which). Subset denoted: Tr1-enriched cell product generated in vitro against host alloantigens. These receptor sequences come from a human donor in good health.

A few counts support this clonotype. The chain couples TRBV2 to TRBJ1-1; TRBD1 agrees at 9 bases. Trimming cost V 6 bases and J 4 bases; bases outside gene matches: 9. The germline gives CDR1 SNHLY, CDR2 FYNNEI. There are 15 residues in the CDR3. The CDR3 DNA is TGTGCCAGCAGCGGGACAGGGAATATGGGCACTGAAGCTTTCTTT. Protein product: CASSGTGNMGTEAFF.

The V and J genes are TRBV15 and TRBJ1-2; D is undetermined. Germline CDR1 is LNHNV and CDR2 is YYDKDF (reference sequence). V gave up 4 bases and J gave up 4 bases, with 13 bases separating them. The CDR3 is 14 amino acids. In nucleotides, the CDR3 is TGTGCCACCAGCACCGGTCGCACCTTCTATGGCTACACCTTC. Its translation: CATSTGRTFYGYTF.